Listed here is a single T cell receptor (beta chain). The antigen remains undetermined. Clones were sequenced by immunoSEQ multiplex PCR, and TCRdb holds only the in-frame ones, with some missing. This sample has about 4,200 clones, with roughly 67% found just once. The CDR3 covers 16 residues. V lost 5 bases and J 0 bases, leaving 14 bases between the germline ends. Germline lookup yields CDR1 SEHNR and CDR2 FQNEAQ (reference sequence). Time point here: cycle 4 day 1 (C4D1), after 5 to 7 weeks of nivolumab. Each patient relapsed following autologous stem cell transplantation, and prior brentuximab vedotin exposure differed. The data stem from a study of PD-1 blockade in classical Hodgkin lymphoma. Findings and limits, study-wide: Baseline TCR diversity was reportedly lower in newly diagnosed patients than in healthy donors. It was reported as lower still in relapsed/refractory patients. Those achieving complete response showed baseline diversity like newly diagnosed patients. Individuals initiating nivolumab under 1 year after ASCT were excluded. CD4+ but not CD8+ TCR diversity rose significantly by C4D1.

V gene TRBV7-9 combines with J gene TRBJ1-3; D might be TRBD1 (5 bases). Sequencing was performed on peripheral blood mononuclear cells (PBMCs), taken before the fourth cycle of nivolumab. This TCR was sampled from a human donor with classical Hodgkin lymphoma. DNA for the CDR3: TGTGCCAGCAGCCCAAGTAGGACAACCTCTGGAAACACCATATATTTT. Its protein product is CASSPSRTTSGNTIYF.